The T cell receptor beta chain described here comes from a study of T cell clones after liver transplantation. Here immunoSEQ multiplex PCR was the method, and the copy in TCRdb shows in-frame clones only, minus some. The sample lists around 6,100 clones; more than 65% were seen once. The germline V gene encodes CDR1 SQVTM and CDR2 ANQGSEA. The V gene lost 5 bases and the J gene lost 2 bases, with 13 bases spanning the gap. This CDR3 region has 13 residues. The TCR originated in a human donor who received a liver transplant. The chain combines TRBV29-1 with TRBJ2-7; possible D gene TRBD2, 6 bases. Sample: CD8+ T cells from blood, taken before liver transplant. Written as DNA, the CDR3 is TGCAGCGTTACACTAGCAGATACCTACGAGCAGTACTTC. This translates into CSVTLADTYEQYF.